This T cell receptor beta chain is drawn from a study of graft-versus-host responses after intestinal transplantation. Overall study context: Grafts that recipients had were multivisceral, liver-intestinal, or isolated intestinal transplants.

Study findings and constraints: Recipient marrow contained GvH clones, some of which appeared first in ileum or blood. Early HvG declines after transplant were associated with peak circulating GvH clone levels.

In regard to this clone: What it binds is not known.

Sequencing was performed with immunoSEQ multiplex PCR; in TCRdb, only in-frame clones are kept and a portion is missing. The data show approximately 68,000 clones, with 90% seen just once and about 4.3% held by the top ten. Germline CDR1 MNHEY, CDR2 SMNVEV (reference sequence). V lost 2 bases and J 6 bases, leaving 22 bases between the germline ends. The CDR3 contains 17 residues. The material sequenced was unstimulated CD8+ T cells sorted from spleen or lymph node cells, taken before transplant. The chain recombines TRBV27 with TRBJ2-5, with a possible D match to TRBD2 (6 bases). The source is a human donor who was the organ donor for an intestinal transplant. CDR3 bases: TGTGCCAGCAGTTTAATGGCCGGGGGAAACAAGAGGAAGACCCAGTACTTC. The encoded protein is CASSLMAGGNKRKTQYF.